A single sample gave rise to the 30 T cell receptor beta chains below, sequenced in a study of cytomegalovirus exposure and HLA in healthy donors. Primers: 60 Vbeta forward and 13 Jbeta reverse. Assay: immunoSEQ multiplex PCR; the TCRdb copy retains only in-frame clones and omits some. The repertoire holds roughly 120,000 clones, with 80% to 85% as singletons. Sequenced: PBMCs. The origin of the receptors is a young man in good health and CMV-seropositive.

V is TRBV6-6 and J is TRBJ2-3; tentative D call: TRBD2 (7 bases). Germline-derived CDR1 and CDR2 are MNHNY and SVGAGI (reference sequence). The V end was cut by 6 bases, the J end by 3 bases, with 16 bases between. This CDR3 spans 15 amino acids. The chain's CDR3 is CASRIGGGGTDTQYF. The CDR3 DNA follows: TGTGCCAGCAGAATCGGCGGGGGCGGGACAGATACGCAGTATTTT.

This clone was observed a few times. This chain uses TRBV4-2 with TRBJ1-1, with D possibly TRBD1 on 5 matching bases. This CDR3 comprises 17 residues. Trimming pared 1 base from V and 0 bases from J, leaving 15 bases between. The germline V gene has CDR1 LGHNA and CDR2 YNFKEQ. This CDR3 reads CASSQVGRVVMNTEAFF. The CDR3, as DNA: TGTGCCAGCAGCCAAGTTGGCAGGGTGGTCATGAACACTGAAGCTTTCTTT.

This rearrangement joins TRBV21-1 to TRBJ2-7; the D segment call TRBD2 is taken from the table without a DNA check. TRBV21-1 is designated a pseudogene. The CDR3 extends over 16 amino acids. Written as DNA, the CDR3 is TGTGCCAGCAGCAAAGGCCTAGCGGACCACTCCTACGAGCAGTACGTC. Protein: CASSKGLADHSYEQYV.

This clone was counted only a few times. The genes are TRBV5-4 and TRBJ2-5, with D maybe TRBD1 (6 bases). CDR3 length: 15 residues. Between the trimmed V and J ends, which lost 4 bases and 11 bases, there was a span of 24 bases. CDR1 is SGHNT, CDR2 YYREEE, per germline (reference sequence). CDR3: CASSPRDTSLIEQYF. The CDR3 nucleotides are TGTGCCAGCAGCCCCCGGGACACCAGTTTAATTGAGCAGTACTTC.

V is TRBV7-3 and J is TRBJ2-7; unclear D gene. The ends were cut back, 6 bases at V and 0 bases at J, with 12 bases in the middle. The CDR3 has 14 residues. CDR1 and CDR2 from the germline V gene are SGHTA and FQGTGA. The CDR3 spells CASSKQPNSYEQYF. DNA of the CDR3: TGTGCCAGCAGTAAACAGCCGAACTCCTACGAGCAGTACTTC. The whole variable domain, remainder taken from reference TRBV7-3 and TRBJ2-7, is GAGVSQTPSNKVTEKGKYVELRCDPISGHTALYWYRQSLGQGPEFLIYFQGTGAADDSGLPNDRFFAVRPEGSVSTLKIQRTERGDSAVYLCASSKQPNSYEQYFGPGTRLTVT.

V usage is TRBV7-9 and J usage is TRBJ2-7; 8 nucleotides agree with TRBD1. The V segment lost 2 bases and the J segment 1 base; nucleotides outside the gene matches: 7. This CDR3 is 16 amino acids long. Germline CDR1 SEHNR, CDR2 FQNEAQ (reference sequence). This chain's CDR3 is CASSLRTGFRSYEQYF. The CDR3 nucleotides are TGTGCCAGCAGCTTACGGACAGGGTTTAGGTCCTACGAGCAGTACTTC.

The J gene is TRBJ1-1, the V gene TRBV29-1; no clear D gene. This CDR3 comprises 13 residues. The V end was cut by 4 bases, the J end by 0 bases, with 9 bases between. Germline CDR1 SQVTM, CDR2 ANQGSEA. The CDR3 DNA reads as TGCAGCGTTGGAGCTAGGTTGAACACTGAAGCTTTCTTT. Its translation is CSVGARLNTEAFF. Drawing the rest from reference TRBV29-1 and TRBJ1-1, the complete variable domain is SAVISQKPSRDICQRGTSLTIQCQVDSQVTMMFWYRQQPGQSLTLIATANQGSEATYESGFVIDKFPISRPNLTFSTLTVSNMSPEDSSIYLCSVGARLNTEAFFGQGTRLTVV.

CDR3 bases: TGCAGCGTCCAGGTGGGGGGGAGTGGGACTGAAGCTTTCTTT. Its protein product is CSVQVGGSGTEAFF. J is TRBJ1-1 and V is TRBV29-1, with a weak D call TRBD1 (5 bases). This CDR3 spans 14 amino acids. Germline V gives CDR1 SQVTM, CDR2 ANQGSEA. Trimming took 6 bases from V and 5 from J, leaving 19 bases between them. The variable domain in full, with the rest retrieved from reference TRBV29-1 and TRBJ1-1, is SAVISQKPSRDICQRGTSLTIQCQVDSQVTMMFWYRQQPGQSLTLIATANQGSEATYESGFVIDKFPISRPNLTFSTLTVSNMSPEDSSIYLCSVQVGGSGTEAFFGQGTRLTVV.

V and J are TRBV9 and TRBJ2-7; D is possibly TRBD1 (6 bases). The CDR3 is made up of 15 amino acids. V was pared by 3 bases and J by 4 bases, with 17 bases between. The germline V gene encodes CDR1 SGDLS and CDR2 YYNGEE. The CDR3 region is CASSAGPGTNYEQYF. CDR3 sequence (DNA): TGTGCCAGCAGCGCAGGACCCGGGACAAATTACGAGCAGTACTTC. Full variable domain (rest looked up from reference TRBV9 and TRBJ2-7): DSGVTQTPKHLITATGQRVTLRCSPRSGDLSVYWYQQSLDQGLQFLIQYYNGEERAKGNILERFSAQQFPDLHSELNLSSLELGDSALYFCASSAGPGTNYEQYFGPGTRLTVT.

This clone was recorded many times. The V call is TRBV28, the J call TRBJ2-7, with TRBD1 matching 10 bases. Trimming at V came to 5 bases and at J to 0 bases, leaving 7 bases not matched to a gene. This CDR3 region has 16 residues. CDR1 and CDR2 from the germline V gene are MDHEN and SYDVKM. The CDR3 DNA reads as TGTGCCAGCAGTGATACCGGGACAGGGGACTCCTACGAGCAGTACTTC. Translating it yields CASSDTGTGDSYEQYF.

The V and J genes are TRBV28 and TRBJ1-2, with D possibly TRBD1 on 5 matching bases. Germline V lookup: CDR1 MDHEN, CDR2 SYDVKM. CDR3 length equals 15 residues. Trimming took off 1 base at V and 6 bases at J, with 15 bases between the two ends. CDR3 in amino acids: CASSLSGGGVHGYTF. The CDR3 bases are TGTGCCAGCAGTTTATCGGGTGGGGGGGTACATGGCTACACCTTC.

This chain links TRBV6-5 with TRBJ1-5, with TRBD1 matching 7 bases. This CDR3 region has 14 residues. Trimming cost V 1 base and J 5 bases; bases outside gene matches: 2. Per the germline V gene, CDR1 is MNHEY and CDR2 is SVGAGI. The CDR3 DNA sequence: TGTGCCAGCAGTTACTTAGGGGGCCATCAGCCCCAGCATTTT. Protein product: CASSYLGGHQPQHF.

The CDR3 spells CASSDGTSGKETQYF. The CDR3 DNA is TGTGCCAGTAGTGACGGGACTAGCGGGAAGGAGACCCAGTACTTC. This chain joins TRBV19 and TRBJ2-5, with 13 nucleotides matching TRBD2. Germline lookup yields CDR1 LNHDA and CDR2 SQIVND (reference sequence). V dropped 5 bases and J dropped 5; count of bases not matched to a gene: 5. The CDR3 has 15 residues.

The chain uses TRBV10-3 and TRBJ2-1; 8 bases match TRBD1. The CDR3 runs 18 residues. Germline V gene sequence: CDR1 ENHRY, CDR2 SYGVKD. V trimming: 2 bases; J trimming: 7 bases; junction bases outside the gene matches: 16. The CDR3 sequence: CAISEPPDVDRGRNEQFF. As DNA, the CDR3 is TGTGCCATCAGTGAGCCCCCCGACGTAGACAGGGGAAGGAATGAGCAGTTCTTC.

The rearrangement uses TRBV7-2 and TRBJ1-5; no clear D gene. Deletions cut 2 bases from V and 2 bases from J, with 4 bases between. The germline CDR1 and CDR2 sequences are SGHTA and FQGNSA. The CDR3 loop spans 13 amino acids. The CDR3 bases are TGTGCCAGCAGCTTACAGGGCAATCAGCCCCAGCATTTT. It yields the protein CASSLQGNQPQHF.

The V call is TRBV7-7, the J call TRBJ2-5, with D possibly matching TRBD1 (5 bases). Germline V gene lookup returns CDR1 SSHAT and CDR2 FNYEAQ (reference sequence). V was pared by 1 base and J by 4 bases, with 13 bases between. This CDR3 is 15 amino acids long. The CDR3 region has the DNA TGTGCCAGCAGCTTAGTGTCTAGGGGTGTAGAGACCCAGTACTTC. Translating it yields CASSLVSRGVETQYF.

This clone was seen a few times. This sequence joins TRBV10-3 and TRBJ2-1; D is ambiguous. CDR3 length: 13 residues. Per the germline V gene, CDR1 is ENHRY and CDR2 is SYGVKD. The V gene lost 4 bases and the J gene lost 6 bases, with 10 bases spanning the gap. DNA for the CDR3: TGTGCCATCAGTGGGGTAGGCGGCAATGAGCAGTTCTTC. As protein: CAISGVGGNEQFF.

The J gene is TRBJ2-7, the V gene TRBV9; D not certain. Trimming stripped 3 bases from V and 7 bases from J, with 8 bases between. The CDR3 consists of 11 residues. Per germline, CDR1 SGDLS and CDR2 YYNGEE. The CDR3 sequence: CASSAGTEQYF. The CDR3 nucleotides read TGTGCCAGCAGCGCAGGTACGGAGCAGTACTTC.

This clone has just a few counts. The chain is built from TRBV5-1 and TRBJ2-5; 11 nucleotides line up with TRBD2. After removal of 4 bases from V and 2 bases from J, the junction contained 4 bases not matched to a gene. CDR3 length: 15 amino acids. Per germline, CDR1 SGHRS and CDR2 YFSETQ. CDR3 DNA: TGCGCCAGCAGCCCACCTAGCGGGGGGCAAGAGACCCAGTACTTC. It specifies CASSPPSGGQETQYF.

The chain couples TRBV6-6 to TRBJ1-1; 7 bases agree with TRBD1. Germline V CDR1 and CDR2: MNHNY, SVGAGI (reference sequence). Losses at the gene ends were 2 bases for V and 4 bases for J; bases not matched to a gene: 7. The CDR3 spans 15 residues. This CDR3 reads CASSYETGMSTEAFF. CDR3 DNA: TGTGCCAGCAGTTACGAGACAGGGATGAGCACTGAAGCTTTCTTT.

The rearrangement links TRBV7-9 to TRBJ2-3, with 7 bases identical to TRBD2. Germline CDR1 and CDR2: SEHNR and FQNEAQ (reference sequence). This CDR3 is built from 16 residues. J lost 2 bases, V lost 5 bases, and 10 bases had no gene match. Here the CDR3 DNA reads TGTGCCAGCAGCCGAGGAAGGGACTACCTCACAGATACGCAGTATTTT. This sequence encodes CASSRGRDYLTDTQYF.

This chain uses TRBV5-4 with TRBJ2-5; 9 positions agree with TRBD2. Trimming cost V 5 bases and J 5 bases; bases outside gene matches: 7. The CDR3 length is 14 residues. Per germline, CDR1 SGHNT and CDR2 YYREEE (reference sequence). Written as DNA, the CDR3 is TGTGCCAGCAGGTCTGCGGGGGGGCGGGAGACCCAGTACTTC. Encoded protein: CASRSAGGRETQYF. Filled out from reference TRBV5-4 and TRBJ2-5, the complete variable domain reads ETGVTQSPTHLIKTRGQQVTLRCSSQSGHNTVSWYQQALGQGPQFIFQYYREEENGRGNFPPRFSGLQFPNYSSELNVNALELDDSALYLCASRSAGGRETQYFGPGTRLLVL.

This clone was detected only once. The CDR3 here is CASSEGQGAYNEQFF. The CDR3 DNA follows: TGTGCCAGCAGTGAAGGGCAGGGGGCCTACAATGAGCAGTTCTTC. The V gene is TRBV2, the J gene TRBJ2-1; the match to TRBD1 covers 7 bases. The germline V gene has CDR1 SNHLY and CDR2 FYNNEI. The CDR3 runs to 15 residues. V was pared by 1 base and J by 2 bases, with 2 bases of the junction left unmatched.

The chain recombines TRBV2 with TRBJ1-1; D is perhaps TRBD1 (5 bases). The CDR3 is 13 residues long. Trimming removed 9 bases from V and 1 base from J, with 12 bases in between. CDR1 is SNHLY and CDR2 is FYNNEI in the germline V gene. CDR3: CARSRARNTEAFF. As DNA, the CDR3 is TGTGCCAGATCCAGGGCAAGGAACACTGAAGCTTTCTTT.

This chain connects TRBV25-1 to TRBJ2-1; TRBD2 aligns across 7 bases. The CDR3 is made up of 14 amino acids. After removal of 6 bases from V and 10 bases from J, the junction contained 12 bases not matched to a gene. Per germline, CDR1 MGHDK and CDR2 SYGVNS. The CDR3 here is CASRQDRLAAEQFF. For the CDR3, the DNA is TGTGCCAGCAGGCAGGATAGGCTAGCGGCCGAGCAGTTCTTC.

The genes are TRBV27 and TRBJ2-1; D gene unclear. The CDR3 totals 14 residues. Deletions cut 11 bases from V and 0 bases from J, with 14 bases between. Germline CDR1 reads MNHEY; CDR2 reads SMNVEV (reference sequence). DNA of the CDR3: TGTGCCGGATCGCAAGGCGGCTCCTACAATGAGCAGTTCTTC. Protein: CAGSQGGSYNEQFF.

This clone appeared once. The chain joins TRBV7-2 to TRBJ1-3, with D hard to call. This CDR3 contains 16 residues. Trimming removed 4 bases at V and 2 bases at J, with 15 bases between. Per the germline V gene, CDR1 is SGHTA and CDR2 is FQGNSA. CDR3 loop: CASSSLILSAGNTIYF. CDR3 bases: TGTGCCAGCAGCTCATTGATATTGAGCGCTGGAAACACCATATATTTT.

The chain is built from TRBV13 and TRBJ1-1, with TRBD1 as a possible D gene (5 bases). V gave up 5 bases and J gave up 5 bases, with 15 bases separating them. The CDR3 covers 14 residues. The germline V gene has CDR1 PRHDT and CDR2 FYEKMQ (reference sequence). In DNA form, the CDR3 reads TGTGCCAGCAGCCGCCGGGGGGTGGGGACTGAAGCTTTCTTT. It specifies CASSRRGVGTEAFF.

The rearrangement uses TRBV2 and TRBJ1-6; 11 bases align to TRBD1. The germline gives CDR1 SNHLY, CDR2 FYNNEI. V was clipped by 5 bases and J by 5 bases; unmatched bases: 5. The CDR3 sequence is 16 residues long. CDR3 residues: CASSPDRGRNNSPLHF. In DNA, the CDR3 is TGTGCCAGCAGTCCGGACAGGGGGCGTAATAATTCACCCCTCCACTTT.

The CDR3: CASTTGTRGNEQFF. CDR3 DNA: TGCGCCAGCACCACCGGGACTAGAGGCAATGAGCAGTTCTTC. The V gene is TRBV5-1, the J gene TRBJ2-1; 8 nucleotides line up with TRBD2. The CDR3 is 14 residues long. From germline, CDR1 is SGHRS and CDR2 YFSETQ. The V segment lost 6 bases and the J segment 6 bases; nucleotides outside the gene matches: 8. The full variable domain, in which reference TRBV5-1 and TRBJ2-1 provide the parts outside the CDR3, is KAGVTQTPRYLIKTRGQQVTLSCSPISGHRSVSWYQQTPGQGLQFLFEYFSETQRNKGNFPGRFSGRQFSNSRSEMNVSTLELGDSALYLCASTTGTRGNEQFFGPGTRLTVL.